This is a list of T cell receptor beta chains from one sample in a study of radiation and T cells in renal cell carcinoma. Clones were read by immunoSEQ multiplex PCR, and TCRdb kept only the in-frame ones, dropping some. The repertoire has 15,000 to 20,000 clones, about 54% of them found once; the top ten carry over 9.5%. The starting material was tumor tissue, obtained from a patient whose treatment included radiotherapy and nephrectomy. These receptors all come from a man aged 45 to 65 with renal cell carcinoma. Both conserved end residues are part of each CDR3. The D gene is left open where the match is weak. Only some rows state a clone size, as once, few, many or a class for expanded clones.

J,V,size,D,DNA,CDR3
TRBJ1-5,TRBV27,.,.,TGTGCCAGCAGTTTAAAGAGGGATCAGCCCCAGCATTTT,CASSLKRDQPQHF
TRBJ2-7,TRBV10-3,.,.,TGTGCCATCAGTTCAAAGTCCGGGGGTTCAACTTTCGAGCAGTACTTC,CAISSKSGGSTFEQYF
TRBJ1-2,TRBV11-2,.,TRBD1,TGTGCCAGCAGCTTTCTGGGAGGGGGCCATGGCTACACCTTC,CASSFLGGGHGYTF
TRBJ1-5,TRBV5-8,.,.,TGTGCCAGCAGCACACATAAAATTTTT,CASSTHKIF
TRBJ2-1,TRBV11-1,few,TRBD2,TGTGCCAGCAGGCATAGACTAGCTCAGGATGATGAGCAGTTCTTC,CASRHRLAQDDEQFF
TRBJ1-5,TRBV19,few,.,TGTGCCAGTACCGATGGGAAGGGTACGCAGCCCCAGCATTTT,CASTDGKGTQPQHF
TRBJ2-7,TRBV9,few,.,TGTGCCAGCAGCCCGGACGGTTCCTACGAGCAGTACTTC,CASSPDGSYEQYF
TRBJ2-7,TRBV6-5,many,TRBD1,TGTGCCAGCAGTCGACAGGGGGGCTCCTACGAGCAGTACTTC,CASSRQGGSYEQYF
TRBJ1-1,TRBV27,.,.,TGTGCCAGCAGTTTATCACGCGGTACTGAAGCTTTCTTT,CASSLSRGTEAFF
TRBJ2-2,TRBV5-1,few,.,TGCGCCAGCAGTTCGGGTGTGTCCGGGGAGCTGTTTTTT,CASSSGVSGELFF
TRBJ2-7,TRBV30,.,.,TGTGCCTGGAGTATGGGGCCGGGACGCCCGTACTTC,CAWSMGPGRPYF
TRBJ2-1,TRBV7-8,.,TRBD2,TGTGCCAGCAGCTTTGGACTAGCGGGAAGCTCCTACAATGAGCAGTTCTTC,CASSFGLAGSSYNEQFF
TRBJ2-7,TRBV6-5,.,TRBD1,TGTGCCAGCAGAAAAGACAGGGACATAGACGAGCAGTACTTC,CASRKDRDIDEQYF
TRBJ2-7,TRBV2,.,.,TGTGCCAGCAGTGAGGCAGACGAGCAGTACTTC,CASSEADEQYF
TRBJ2-5,TRBV2,once,TRBD2,TGTGCCAGCAGTGAAGGAGCTCGGACTAGCGGGAGGTTGGGACAAGAGACCCAGTACTTC,CASSEGARTSGRLGQETQYF
TRBJ1-2,TRBV29-1,.,.,TGCAGCGTTGAAAGCAAGGGGAGAGGGTATGGCTACACCTTC,CSVESKGRGYGYTF
TRBJ2-5,TRBV10-1,.,.,TGCGCCAGCAGTAATCCGGGGGAGACCCAGTACTTC,CASSNPGETQYF
TRBJ1-3,TRBV6-5,.,.,TGTGCCAGCAGGGGCGGAAGTGGAGGCGGAAACACCATATATTTT,CASRGGSGGGNTIYF
TRBJ1-5,TRBV7-2,.,TRBD1,TGTGCCAGCAGCTTAGAGGACAGGGCTAATCAGCCCCAGCATTTT,CASSLEDRANQPQHF
TRBJ2-2,TRBV12-5,.,.,TGTGCTAGTGGTTTGAGCCAGCTGAACACCGGGGAGCTGTTTTTT,CASGLSQLNTGELFF